The subject of this entry is one T cell receptor beta chain. Its antigen is unknown. Unmatched junction bases numbered 12, after V lost 5 bases and J lost 6 bases. CDR1 MDHEN and CDR2 SYDVKM come from the germline V gene. The CDR3 has 15 residues. The data belong to a study of blood T cells in healthy people across ages. Whole-study results and caveats: Per-million-T-cell TCR beta diversity fell roughly linearly with age.

A second 7 to 11 cycle PCR used barcoded and J-beta primers. TCRdb recomputed calls from the 5' RACE reads with MiXCR, one row per CDR3 protein. The sample lists roughly 900,000 distinct CDR3 sequences; 48% were seen once. V and J are TRBV28 and TRBJ2-7, with 8 bases fitting TRBD2. The origin of this receptor is a man aged 30 to 39 in good health. Material: blood. CDR3 loop: CASSPPPTSGSEQYF. The CDR3 bases are TGTGCCAGCAGTCCCCCCCCTACTAGCGGCTCCGAGCAGTACTTC.